Only a few counts were recorded for the clone carrying this T cell receptor beta chain. Its antigen remains unknown. The CDR3 runs 13 residues. Germline trimming cut 4 bases from V and 16 bases from J; bases unmatched to any gene: 10. Germline CDR1 and CDR2: SNHLY and FYNNEI. The whole isolated RNA underwent reverse transcription, so sequencing captured expressed TCRB transcripts. Deep immunoSEQ sequencing covered naive, central memory and regulatory T cell samples. Using immunoSEQ multiplex PCR, the repertoire was profiled, and TCRdb retains in-frame clones only, with some absent. The sample holds around 310,000 clones, around 10% seen once. Only one heparinised blood draw was taken per donor, and its volume averaged roughly 0.12 L. The source of the sample is a study of beta chain features in type 1 diabetes. General observations from the study: Shortening of TCRB CDR3s, moderate but significant, appeared in all four CD4+ subsets of Type 1 diabetes patients. Lower insertion and higher deletion counts appeared at VDJ junctions in type 1 diabetes patients.

The chain recombines TRBV2 with TRBJ2-1; TRBD2 matches 10 bases. The sequencing sample was made of naive CD4+ T cells from blood. This sequence originates from a woman aged 25 to 39 in good health. The CDR3: CASSGFSGRAPFF. The CDR3 DNA reads TGTGCCAGCAGTGGGTTCAGCGGGAGGGCACCCTTCTTC.